The sample holds a few counts of the clone carrying this T cell receptor (beta chain). These data originate in a study of T cells after yellow fever vaccination. Across the study: SMART-Seq v4 Ultra Low Input prepared libraries from low-cell fractions.

5'RACE template switching generated TCR cDNA, adding a universal primer site and UMIs. A single record per CDR3 protein comes from TCRdb applying MiXCR to the 5' RACE reads. The table records 300,000 or so distinct CDR3 sequences, around 8.6% of them present only once. Germline loops: CDR1 LGHNA, CDR2 YSLEER. The CDR3 contains 13 residues. V was trimmed by 8 bases and J by 5 bases, leaving 15 bases between them. Here the sequenced sample was CD4+ T cells sorted from PBMCs, taken 5 days after the yellow fever booster vaccination. The sequence came from a man aged 18 to 29 who received the YFV17D yellow fever vaccine. This chain links TRBV4-3 with TRBJ1-1; D uncertain. CDR3 bases: TGCGCCAGCTGCGGTGAGGTGGGGACTGAAGCTTTCTTT. As protein: CASCGEVGTEAFF.